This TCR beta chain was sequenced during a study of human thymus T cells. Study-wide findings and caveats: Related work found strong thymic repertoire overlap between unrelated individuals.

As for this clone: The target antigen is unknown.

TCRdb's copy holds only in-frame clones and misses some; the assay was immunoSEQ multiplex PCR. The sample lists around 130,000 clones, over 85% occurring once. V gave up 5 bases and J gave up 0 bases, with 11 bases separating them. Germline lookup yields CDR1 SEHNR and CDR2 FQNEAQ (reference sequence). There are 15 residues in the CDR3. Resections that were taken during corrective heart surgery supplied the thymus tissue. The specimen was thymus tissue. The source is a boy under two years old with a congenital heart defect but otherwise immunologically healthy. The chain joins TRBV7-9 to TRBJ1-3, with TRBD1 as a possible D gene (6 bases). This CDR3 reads CASSPGQTSGNTIYF. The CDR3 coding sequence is TGTGCCAGCAGCCCCGGACAGACCTCTGGAAACACCATATATTTT.